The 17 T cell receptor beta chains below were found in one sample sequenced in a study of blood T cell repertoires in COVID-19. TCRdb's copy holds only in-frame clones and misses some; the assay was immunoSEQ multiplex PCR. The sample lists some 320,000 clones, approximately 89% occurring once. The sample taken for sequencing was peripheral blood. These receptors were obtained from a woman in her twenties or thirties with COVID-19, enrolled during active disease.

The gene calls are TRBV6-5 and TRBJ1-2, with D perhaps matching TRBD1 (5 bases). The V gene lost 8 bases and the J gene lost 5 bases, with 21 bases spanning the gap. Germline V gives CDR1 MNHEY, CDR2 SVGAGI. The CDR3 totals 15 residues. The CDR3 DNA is TGTGCCAGCTCCAAACGGGAGGGGCCGGGGTATGGCTACACCTTC. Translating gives CASSKREGPGYGYTF.

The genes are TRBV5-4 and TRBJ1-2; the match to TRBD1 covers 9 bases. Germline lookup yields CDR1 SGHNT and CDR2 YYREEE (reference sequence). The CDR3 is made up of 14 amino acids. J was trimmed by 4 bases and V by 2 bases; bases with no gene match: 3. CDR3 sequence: CASSFDRGSYGYTF. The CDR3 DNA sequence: TGTGCCAGCAGCTTCGACAGGGGGTCCTATGGCTACACCTTC.

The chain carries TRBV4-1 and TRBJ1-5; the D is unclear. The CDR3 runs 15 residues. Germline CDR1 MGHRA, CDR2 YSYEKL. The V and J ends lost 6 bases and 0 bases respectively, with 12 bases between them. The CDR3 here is CASSHSPLSNQPQHF. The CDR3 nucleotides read TGCGCCAGCAGTCACAGTCCCCTTAGCAATCAGCCCCAGCATTTT.

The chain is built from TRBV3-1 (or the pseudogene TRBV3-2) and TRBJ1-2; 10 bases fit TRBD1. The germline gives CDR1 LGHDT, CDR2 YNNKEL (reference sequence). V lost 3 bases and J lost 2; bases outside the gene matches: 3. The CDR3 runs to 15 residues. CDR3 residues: CASSHMGQGNYGYTF. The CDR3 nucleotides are TGTGCCAGCAGCCACATGGGACAGGGGAACTATGGCTACACCTTC.

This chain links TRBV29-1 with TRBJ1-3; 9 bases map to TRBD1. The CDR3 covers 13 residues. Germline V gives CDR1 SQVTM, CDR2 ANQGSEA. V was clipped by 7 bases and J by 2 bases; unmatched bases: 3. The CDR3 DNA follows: TGCAGCGCCCGGACAGGGGCTGGAAACACCATATATTTT. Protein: CSARTGAGNTIYF.

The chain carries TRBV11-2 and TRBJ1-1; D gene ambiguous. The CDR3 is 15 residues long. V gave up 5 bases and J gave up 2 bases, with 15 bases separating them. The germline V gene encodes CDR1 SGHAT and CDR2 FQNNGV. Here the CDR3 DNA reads TGTGCCAGCAGCCCCCCGGGGATCTTTAACACTGAAGCTTTCTTT. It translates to CASSPPGIFNTEAFF.

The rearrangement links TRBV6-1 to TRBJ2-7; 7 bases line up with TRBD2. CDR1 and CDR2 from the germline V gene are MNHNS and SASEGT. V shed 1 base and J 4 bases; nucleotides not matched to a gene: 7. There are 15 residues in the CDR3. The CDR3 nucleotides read TGTGCCAGCAGTGAAGTGGGGAGGGTCGAGTACGAGCAGTACTTC. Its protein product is CASSEVGRVEYEQYF.

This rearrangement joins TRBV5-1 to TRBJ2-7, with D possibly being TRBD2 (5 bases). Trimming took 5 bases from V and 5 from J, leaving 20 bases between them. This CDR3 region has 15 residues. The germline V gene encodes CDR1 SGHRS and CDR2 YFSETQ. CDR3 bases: TGCGCCAGCAGTCCGAGATCCGGGGTGAAGGACGAGCAGTACTTC. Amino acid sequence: CASSPRSGVKDEQYF.

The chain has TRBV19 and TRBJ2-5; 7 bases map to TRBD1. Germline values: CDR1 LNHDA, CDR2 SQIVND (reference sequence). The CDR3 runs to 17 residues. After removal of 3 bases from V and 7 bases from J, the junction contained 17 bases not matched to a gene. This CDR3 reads CASSMGPGQSPQGTQYF. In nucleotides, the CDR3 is TGTGCCAGTAGTATGGGGCCGGGACAGTCGCCGCAGGGGACCCAGTACTTC.

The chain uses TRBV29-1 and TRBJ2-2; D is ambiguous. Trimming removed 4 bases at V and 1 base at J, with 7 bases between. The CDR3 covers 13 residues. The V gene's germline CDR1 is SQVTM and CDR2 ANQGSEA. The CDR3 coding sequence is TGCAGCGTTGGCCACAGGAACACCGGGGAGCTGTTTTTT. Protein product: CSVGHRNTGELFF.

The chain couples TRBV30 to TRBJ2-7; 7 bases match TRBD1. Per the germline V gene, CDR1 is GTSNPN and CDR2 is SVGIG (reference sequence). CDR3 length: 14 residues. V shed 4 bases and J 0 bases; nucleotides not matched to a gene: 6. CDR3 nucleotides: TGTGCCTGGAACACAGGGGCCTACTCCTACGAGCAGTACTTC. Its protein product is CAWNTGAYSYEQYF.

The CDR3 reads CASSLTAQGYEQYF. Here the CDR3 DNA reads TGTGCCAGCAGCTTGACAGCCCAAGGCTACGAGCAGTACTTC. V gene TRBV7-9 combines with J gene TRBJ2-7; TRBD1 is a possible D gene (5 bases). Germline V lookup: CDR1 SEHNR, CDR2 FQNEAQ (reference sequence). This CDR3 is built from 14 residues. Trimming shortened V by 3 bases and J by 3 bases, and 12 bases separated the two germline ends.

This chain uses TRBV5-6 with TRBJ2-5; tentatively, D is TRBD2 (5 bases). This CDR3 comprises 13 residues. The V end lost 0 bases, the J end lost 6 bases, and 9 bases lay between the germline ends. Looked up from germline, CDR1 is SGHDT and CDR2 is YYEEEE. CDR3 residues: CASSLAGEKTQYF. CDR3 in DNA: TGTGCCAGCAGCTTGGCCGGGGAAAAGACCCAGTACTTC.

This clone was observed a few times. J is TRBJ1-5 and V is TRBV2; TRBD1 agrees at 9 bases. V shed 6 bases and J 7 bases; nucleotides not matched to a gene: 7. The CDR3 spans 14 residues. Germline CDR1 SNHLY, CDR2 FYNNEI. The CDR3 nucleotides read TGTGCCAGCAGCGGAGGGACAGGGCTACAGCCCCAGCATTTT. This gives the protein CASSGGTGLQPQHF.

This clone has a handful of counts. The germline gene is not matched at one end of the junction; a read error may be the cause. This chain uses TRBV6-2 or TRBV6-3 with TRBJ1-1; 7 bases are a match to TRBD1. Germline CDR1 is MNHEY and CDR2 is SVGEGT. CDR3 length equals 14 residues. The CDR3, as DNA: TGTGCCAGCAGTTCGTTGACAGGGAACGCTGAAGCTTTCTTT. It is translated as CASSSLTGNAEAFF.

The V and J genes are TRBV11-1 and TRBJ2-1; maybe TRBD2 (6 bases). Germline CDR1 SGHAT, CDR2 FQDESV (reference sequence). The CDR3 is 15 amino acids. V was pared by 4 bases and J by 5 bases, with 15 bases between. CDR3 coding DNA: TGTGCCAGCAGCTCCGGGACTCTAGGGCACAATGAGCAGTTCTTC. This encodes CASSSGTLGHNEQFF.

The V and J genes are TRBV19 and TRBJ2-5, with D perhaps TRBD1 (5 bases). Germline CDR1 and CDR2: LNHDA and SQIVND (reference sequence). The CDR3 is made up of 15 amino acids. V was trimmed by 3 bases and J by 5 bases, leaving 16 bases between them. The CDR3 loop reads CASSIGQGSPETQYF. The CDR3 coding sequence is TGTGCCAGTAGTATCGGGCAGGGAAGTCCGGAGACCCAGTACTTC.